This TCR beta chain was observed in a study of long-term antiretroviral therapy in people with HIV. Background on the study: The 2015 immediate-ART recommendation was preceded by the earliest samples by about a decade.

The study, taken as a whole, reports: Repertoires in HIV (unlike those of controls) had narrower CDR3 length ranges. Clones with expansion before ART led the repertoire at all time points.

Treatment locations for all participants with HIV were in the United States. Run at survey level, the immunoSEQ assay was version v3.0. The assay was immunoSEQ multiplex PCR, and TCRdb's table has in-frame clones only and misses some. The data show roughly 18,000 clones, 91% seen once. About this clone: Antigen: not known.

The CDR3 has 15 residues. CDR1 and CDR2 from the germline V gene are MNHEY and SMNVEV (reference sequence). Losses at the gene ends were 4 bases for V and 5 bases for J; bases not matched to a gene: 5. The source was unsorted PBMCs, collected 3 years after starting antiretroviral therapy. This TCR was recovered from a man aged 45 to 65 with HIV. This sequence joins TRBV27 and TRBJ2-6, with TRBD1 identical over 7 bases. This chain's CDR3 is CASSSGDSWANVLTF. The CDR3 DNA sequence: TGTGCCAGCAGTTCTGGGGACAGTTGGGCCAACGTCCTGACTTTC.